Below are 25 T cell receptor beta chains sequenced from a single sample in a study of Ad26.COV2.S vaccination and SARS-CoV-2 variants. Specified treatment: around 19 received Ad26.COV2.S at low or high dose, single or two shots; roughly five received placebo; per-sample allocation not given. Specimens were obtained on day 63 following the first vaccine or placebo injection. Assay used: immunoSEQ multiplex PCR; TCRdb lists only in-frame clones, some missing. The sample contains over 400,000 clones, about 90% of which appear only once. The starting material was peripheral blood, obtained in a trial of Ad26.COV2.S vaccine versus placebo. These receptors were collected from a person aged 18-65 years who received the Ad26.COV2.S COVID-19 vaccine or a placebo.

This chain connects TRBV6-2 or TRBV6-3 to TRBJ2-7, with 9 bases matching TRBD2. The CDR3 covers 16 residues. V lost 6 bases, J lost 2 bases, and 11 bases stayed unmatched. The germline gives CDR1 MNHEY, CDR2 SVGEGT. The CDR3 nucleotides read TGTGCCAGCAGCCCCACCCGCGGCGGGGGGGCCTACGAGCAGTACTTC. Its protein product is CASSPTRGGGAYEQYF.

V usage is TRBV18 and J usage is TRBJ1-1; TRBD1 aligns across 8 bases. Germline loops: CDR1 KGHSH, CDR2 LQKENI. V shed 3 bases, J shed 0 bases, and the junction held 15 bases outside the gene matches. This CDR3 spans 19 amino acids. In DNA form, the CDR3 reads TGTGCCAGCTCACCTTTCTACACCGGGACAGGTACAATGAACACTGAAGCTTTCTTT. Encoded protein: CASSPFYTGTGTMNTEAFF.

The V call is TRBV7-2, the J call TRBJ2-5, with TRBD2 matching over 10 bases. This CDR3 contains 16 residues. V trimming: 5 bases; J trimming: 5 bases; junction bases outside the gene matches: 11. CDR1 and CDR2 (germline): SGHTA, FQGNSA. The DNA for the CDR3 is TGTGCCAGCAGCCGGCGGGTAGCGGGGGGTGGGGAGACCCAGTACTTC. As protein: CASSRRVAGGGETQYF.

The V call is TRBV6-2 or TRBV6-3, the J call TRBJ1-2; D ambiguous. With 5 bases removed from V and 0 bases from J, the gap between germline ends came to 10 bases. The CDR3 totals 14 residues. The germline V gene has CDR1 MNHEY and CDR2 SVGEGT. For the CDR3, the DNA is TGTGCCAGCAGTCTTGAGCCCGCTAACTATGGCTACACCTTC. Its protein product is CASSLEPANYGYTF.

This chain connects TRBV7-2 to TRBJ1-3; no firm D call. The V gene's germline CDR1 is SGHTA and CDR2 FQGNSA. Trimming shortened V by 7 bases and J by 0 bases, and 13 bases separated the two germline ends. The CDR3 runs 15 residues. DNA of the CDR3: TGTGCCAGCACTCTCGGCTCTCACTCTGGAAACACCATATATTTT. Its protein product is CASTLGSHSGNTIYF.

In its sample, this clone was seen once. The gene calls are TRBV6-2 or TRBV6-3 and TRBJ2-5; TRBD2 is a possible D gene (5 bases). CDR1 and CDR2 from the germline V gene are MNHEY and SVGEGT. V lost 5 bases, J lost 4 bases, and 17 bases lay in between. CDR3 length: 15 residues. The CDR3 region has the DNA TGTGCCAGCAGTGCGCCTTCTCGGACTTCAGAGACCCAGTACTTC. It codes for CASSAPSRTSETQYF.

The gene calls are TRBV12-3 or TRBV12-4 and TRBJ2-1, with 10 bases fitting TRBD1. Trimming took 6 bases from V and 12 from J; bases not matched to a gene: 2. The CDR3 extends over 11 amino acids. CDR3 DNA: TGTGCCAGCAGGACAGGGGGCTGGCAGTTCTTC. Its protein product is CASRTGGWQFF.

V usage is TRBV19 and J usage is TRBJ2-7; unclear D gene. Germline V CDR1 and CDR2: LNHDA, SQIVND (reference sequence). V lost 3 bases and J lost 0, with 9 bases in between. This CDR3 is 14 amino acids long. The CDR3 DNA reads as TGTGCCAGTAGTATCGGTACCAGCTCCTACGAGCAGTACTTC. It is translated as CASSIGTSSYEQYF.

This sequence joins TRBV7-9 and TRBJ1-1; D is uncertain. The CDR3 extends over 14 amino acids. CDR1 is SEHNR, CDR2 FQNEAQ, per germline (reference sequence). Trimming took 1 base from V and 1 from J, leaving 7 bases between them. CDR3 sequence: CASSLVGRNTEAFF. The DNA for the CDR3 is TGTGCCAGCAGCTTAGTGGGTCGGAACACTGAAGCTTTCTTT.

The CDR3 sequence is CASSLAGRLYGYTF. Here the CDR3 DNA reads TGTGCCAGCAGCTTAGCAGGTCGTTTATATGGCTACACCTTC. The chain uses TRBV11-2 and TRBJ1-2; D gene unclear. Trimming cost V 1 base and J 5 bases, with 11 bases left between them. The CDR3 is 14 amino acids. Looked up from germline, CDR1 is SGHAT and CDR2 is FQNNGV.

V and J are TRBV6-5 and TRBJ1-2, with D possibly matching TRBD1 (5 bases). The CDR3 totals 11 residues. Germline CDR1 reads MNHEY; CDR2 reads SVGAGI. V was trimmed by 6 bases and J by 7 bases, leaving 9 bases between them. The CDR3 region is CASSHGAGYTF. The CDR3 region has the DNA TGTGCCAGCAGCCACGGGGCTGGCTACACCTTC.

This clone was seen only once. The chain links TRBV3-1 (or the pseudogene TRBV3-2) to TRBJ1-5, with D unclear. The length of the CDR3 is 19 residues. Germline V gene sequence: CDR1 LGHDT, CDR2 YNNKEL (reference sequence). Trimming removed 0 bases from V and 0 bases from J, with 18 bases in between. The CDR3 sequence: CASSQDPTDITHSNQPQHF. DNA of the CDR3: TGTGCCAGCAGCCAAGATCCCACAGACATCACACATAGCAATCAGCCCCAGCATTTT.

The chain combines TRBV20-1 with TRBJ2-7, with 8 bases matching TRBD2. Germline V CDR1 and CDR2: DFQATT, SNEGSKA (reference sequence). With V trimmed by 3 bases and J by 2 bases, 6 bases remained unmatched. The CDR3 contains 14 residues. The CDR3 DNA is TGCAGTGCTAGTCTGTCGGGGGGGCCCTACGAGCAGTACTTC. It encodes CSASLSGGPYEQYF.

This rearrangement joins TRBV6-5 to TRBJ2-3; TRBD1 matches at 9 bases. The CDR3 consists of 16 residues. J was trimmed by 4 bases and V by 0 bases; bases with no gene match: 5. CDR1 is MNHEY and CDR2 is SVGAGI in the germline V gene. The chain's CDR3 is CASSYSIWTGADTQYF. As DNA, the CDR3 is TGTGCCAGCAGTTACTCGATCTGGACAGGGGCAGATACGCAGTATTTT.

V is TRBV4-3 and J is TRBJ2-7; a possible D gene is TRBD1 (5 bases). V lost 3 bases and J 5 bases, leaving 14 bases between the germline ends. The CDR3 totals 14 residues. Per germline, CDR1 LGHNA and CDR2 YSLEER. The DNA of the CDR3 is TGCGCCAGCAGCCAGCACCCCAGGGTGGACGAGCAGTACTTC. It is translated as CASSQHPRVDEQYF.

The chain has TRBV4-3 and TRBJ1-2; possible D gene TRBD1, 5 bases. V lost 3 bases, J lost 8 bases, and 19 bases lay in between. CDR1 is LGHNA, CDR2 YSLEER, per germline. There are 15 residues in the CDR3. CDR3 in amino acids: CASSHDTRDARGYTF. For the CDR3, the DNA is TGCGCCAGCAGCCACGACACTCGGGACGCCCGGGGCTACACCTTC.

This clone is a singleton in its sample. The chain employs TRBV4-3 and TRBJ2-2; D unresolved. V lost 4 bases and J 4 bases, leaving 16 bases between the germline ends. The germline CDR1 and CDR2 sequences are LGHNA and YSLEER. The CDR3 runs to 16 residues. In DNA, the CDR3 is TGCGCCAGCAGCCCCAAATGGCTACCGATCACCGGGGAGCTGTTTTTT. It specifies CASSPKWLPITGELFF.

The chain has TRBV9 and TRBJ2-7; 8 bases fit TRBD1. The length of the CDR3 is 15 residues. Germline lookup yields CDR1 SGDLS and CDR2 YYNGEE. The trim removed 0 bases at V and 0 bases at J, leaving 2 bases unmatched. The CDR3 here is CASSVAGGHSYEQYF. The CDR3 coding sequence is TGTGCCAGCAGCGTAGCAGGGGGCCACTCCTACGAGCAGTACTTC. Full variable domain (rest looked up from reference TRBV9 and TRBJ2-7): DSGVTQTPKHLITATGQRVTLRCSPRSGDLSVYWYQQSLDQGLQFLIQYYNGEERAKGNILERFSAQQFPDLHSELNLSSLELGDSALYFCASSVAGGHSYEQYFGPGTRLTVT.

This chain uses TRBV11-2 with TRBJ2-1; 11 nucleotides line up with TRBD2. The V gene's germline CDR1 is SGHAT and CDR2 FQNNGV. CDR3 size: 17 residues. V lost 1 base, J lost 10 bases, and 12 bases stayed unmatched. CDR3 sequence: CASSLVPVTSGGGEQFF. The CDR3 DNA is TGTGCCAGCAGCTTAGTTCCTGTCACTAGCGGGGGTGGGGAGCAGTTCTTC.

The chain has TRBV7-2 and TRBJ1-1, with TRBD1 matching over 10 bases. Looked up from germline, CDR1 is SGHTA and CDR2 is FQGNSA. Trimming cost V 3 bases and J 4 bases; bases outside gene matches: 5. The CDR3 spans 15 residues. In DNA, the CDR3 is TGTGCCAGCAGCTTTAGGACAGGGGGGTTCACTGAAGCTTTCTTT. As protein: CASSFRTGGFTEAFF.

The chain couples TRBV5-1 to TRBJ2-7; D unclear. Trimming pared 0 bases from V and 3 bases from J, leaving 7 bases between. CDR3 size: 13 residues. Germline V gives CDR1 SGHRS, CDR2 YFSETQ. CDR3 loop: CASSLGLDYEQYF. CDR3 nucleotide sequence: TGCGCCAGCAGCTTGGGATTAGACTACGAGCAGTACTTC.

A single count supports this clone. This chain connects TRBV9 to TRBJ1-2, with D maybe TRBD1 (6 bases). Trimming removed 0 bases from V and 6 bases from J, with 15 bases in between. Germline V lookup: CDR1 SGDLS, CDR2 YYNGEE. The CDR3 has 15 residues. CDR3 DNA sequence: TGTGCCAGCAGCGTAGATGAAAGGGGGGCCAATGGCTACACCTTC. Residues: CASSVDERGANGYTF.

V gene TRBV7-9 combines with J gene TRBJ2-7; the D gene is possibly TRBD2 (6 bases). The CDR3 spans 15 residues. V lost 3 bases and J 3 bases, leaving 15 bases between the germline ends. CDR1 and CDR2 from the germline V gene are SEHNR and FQNEAQ (reference sequence). For the CDR3, the DNA is TGTGCCAGCAGCTTGGACGCGGGGTCCTACTACGAGCAGTACTTC. As protein: CASSLDAGSYYEQYF. The variable domain in full, completed from reference TRBV7-9 and TRBJ2-7, reads DTGVSQNPRHKITKRGQNVTFRCDPISEHNRLYWYRQTLGQGPEFLTYFQNEAQLEKSRLLSDRFSAERPKGSFSTLEIQRTEQGDSAMYLCASSLDAGSYYEQYFGPGTRLTVT.

This chain joins TRBV5-1 and TRBJ2-7; 7 bases align to TRBD1. The CDR3 contains 14 residues. Germline assignment: CDR1 SGHRS and CDR2 YFSETQ. With 0 bases clipped from V and 3 bases from J, the junction kept 3 bases outside the gene matches. The CDR3 spells CASSLGDSHYEQYF. The CDR3 DNA is TGCGCCAGCAGCTTGGGGGACAGCCACTACGAGCAGTACTTC.

In this sample, this clone turned up once. J is TRBJ1-1 and V is TRBV7-2, with 7 bases fitting TRBD1. The CDR3 contains 13 residues. CDR1 SGHTA and CDR2 FQGNSA come from the germline V gene. Trimming cost V 5 bases and J 4 bases; bases outside gene matches: 4. The CDR3 spells CASSAQGSTEAFF. As DNA, the CDR3 is TGTGCCAGCAGCGCACAGGGGAGCACTGAAGCTTTCTTT.